These 2 T cell receptor beta chains were sequenced from one sample in a study of technical replicates of blood from several donors. Sequenced by immunoSEQ multiplex PCR; TCRdb stores in-frame clones only, minus some. Among 65,000 to 90,000 clones listed, just under 95% were seen once. The sample comprised T cells isolated from PBMCs. All receptors derive from a human donor in good health.

The chain recombines TRBV10-2 with TRBJ1-5, with D unresolved. The germline gives CDR1 WSHSY, CDR2 SAAADI. Trimming pared 0 bases from V and 5 bases from J, leaving 8 bases between. This CDR3 has 14 residues. CDR3 region: CASSESTGYQPQHF. As DNA, the CDR3 is TGCGCCAGCAGTGAGTCGACGGGGTATCAGCCCCAGCATTTT.

J is TRBJ2-5 and V is TRBV6-5; no clear D. Germline assignment: CDR1 MNHEY and CDR2 SVGAGI. CDR3 size: 15 residues. The ends were cut back, 0 bases at V and 2 bases at J, with 10 bases in the middle. The CDR3, as DNA: TGTGCCAGCAGTTACTCACTGGGCAGACAAGAGACCCAGTACTTC. Translation: CASSYSLGRQETQYF.